This entry features one T cell receptor beta chain sequence. Genomic DNA acted as the template from which TCR beta VDJ combination and CDR3 sequence profiling were carried out. TCRdb reprocessed the reads via MiXCR and lists one record per CDR3 protein. The table has about 98,000 distinct CDR3 sequences, 55% to 80% seen once. These data belong to a study of CD8+CD57+ T cells in acquired aplastic anemia. Sequencing was done on patients that had shown CD8+CD57+ cell expansion by flow cytometry. V was shortened by 1 base and J by 2 bases, with 13 bases between the two germline ends. Germline V CDR1 and CDR2: DFQATT, SNEGSKA (reference sequence). This CDR3 contains 15 residues.

The chain combines TRBV20-1 with TRBJ2-3; the D is unclear. Sequenced input: sorted CD4+, CD8+, or CD8+CD57+ T cells (not recorded which) from PBMCs. The receptor comes from a human donor with aplastic anemia. CDR3 amino acids: CSARVAAQITDTQYF. In DNA form, the CDR3 reads TGCAGTGCTAGAGTTGCCGCCCAAATCACAGATACGCAGTATTTT.